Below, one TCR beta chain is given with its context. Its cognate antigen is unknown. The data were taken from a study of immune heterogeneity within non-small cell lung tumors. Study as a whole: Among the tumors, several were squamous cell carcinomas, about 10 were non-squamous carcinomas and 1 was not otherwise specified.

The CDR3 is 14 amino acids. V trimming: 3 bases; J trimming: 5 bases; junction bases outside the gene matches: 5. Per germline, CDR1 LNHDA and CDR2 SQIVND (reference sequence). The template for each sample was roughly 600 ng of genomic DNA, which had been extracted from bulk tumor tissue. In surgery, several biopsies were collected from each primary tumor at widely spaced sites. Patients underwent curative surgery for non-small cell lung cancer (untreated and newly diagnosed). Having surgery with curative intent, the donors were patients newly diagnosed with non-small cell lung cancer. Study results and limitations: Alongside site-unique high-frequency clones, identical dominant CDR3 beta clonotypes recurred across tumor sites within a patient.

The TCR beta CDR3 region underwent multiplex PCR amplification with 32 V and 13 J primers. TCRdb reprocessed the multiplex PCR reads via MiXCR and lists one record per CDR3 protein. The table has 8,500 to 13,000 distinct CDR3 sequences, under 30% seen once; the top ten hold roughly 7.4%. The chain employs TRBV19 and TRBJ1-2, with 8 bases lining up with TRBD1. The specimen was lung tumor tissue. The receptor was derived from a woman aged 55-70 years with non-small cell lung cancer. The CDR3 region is CASSIGTGGYGYTF. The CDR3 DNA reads TGTGCCAGTAGTATTGGGACAGGTGGATATGGCTACACCTTC.